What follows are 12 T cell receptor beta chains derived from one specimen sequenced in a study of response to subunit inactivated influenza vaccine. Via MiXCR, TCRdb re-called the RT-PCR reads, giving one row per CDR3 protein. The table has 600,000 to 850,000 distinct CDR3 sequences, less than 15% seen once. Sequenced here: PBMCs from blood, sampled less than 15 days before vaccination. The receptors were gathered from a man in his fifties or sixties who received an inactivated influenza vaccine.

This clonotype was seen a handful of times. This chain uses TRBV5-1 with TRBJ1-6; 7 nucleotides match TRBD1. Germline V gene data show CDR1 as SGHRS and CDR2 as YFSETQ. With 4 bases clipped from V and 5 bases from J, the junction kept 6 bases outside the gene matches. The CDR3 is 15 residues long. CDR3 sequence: CASSRLDRDNSPLHF. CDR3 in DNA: TGCGCCAGCAGCCGTCTAGACAGGGATAATTCACCCCTCCACTTT.

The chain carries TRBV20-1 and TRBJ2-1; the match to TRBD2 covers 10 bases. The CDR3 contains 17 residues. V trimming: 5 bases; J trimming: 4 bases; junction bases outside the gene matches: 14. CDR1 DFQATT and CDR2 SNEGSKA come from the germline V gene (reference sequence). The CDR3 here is CSAQEREGGGIYNEQFF. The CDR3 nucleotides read TGCAGTGCTCAGGAGCGGGAGGGCGGGGGTATATACAATGAGCAGTTCTTC.

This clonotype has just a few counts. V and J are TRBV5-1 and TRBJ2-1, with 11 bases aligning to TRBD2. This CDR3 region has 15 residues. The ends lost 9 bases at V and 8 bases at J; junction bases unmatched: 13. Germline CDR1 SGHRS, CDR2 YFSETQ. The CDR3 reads CATSGRTSGFYEQFF. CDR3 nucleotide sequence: TGCGCCACCTCGGGAAGGACTAGCGGGTTCTATGAGCAGTTCTTC.

CDR3 bases: TGTGCCAGCAGCTTAGTTCCGCGGTACGAGCAGTACTTC. Translated, it gives CASSLVPRYEQYF. The chain links TRBV7-8 to TRBJ2-7; D uncertain. Germline CDR1 SGHVS, CDR2 FQNEAQ. V was pared by 1 base and J by 4 bases, with 8 bases between. The CDR3 consists of 13 residues.

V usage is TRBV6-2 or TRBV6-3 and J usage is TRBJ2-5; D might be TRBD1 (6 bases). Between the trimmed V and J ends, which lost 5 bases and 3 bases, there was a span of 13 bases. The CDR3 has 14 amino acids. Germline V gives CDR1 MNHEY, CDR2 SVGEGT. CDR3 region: CASSPGHWEETQYF. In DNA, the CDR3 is TGTGCCAGCAGTCCGGGACACTGGGAAGAGACCCAGTACTTC.

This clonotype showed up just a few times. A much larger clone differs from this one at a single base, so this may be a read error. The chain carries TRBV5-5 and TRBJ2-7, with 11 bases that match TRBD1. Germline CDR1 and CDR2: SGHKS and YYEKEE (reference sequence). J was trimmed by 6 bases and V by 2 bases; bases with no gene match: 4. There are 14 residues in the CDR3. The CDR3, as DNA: TGTGCCAGCAGCTTCGGACAGGGGGCTCGCGAGCAGTACTTC. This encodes CASSFGQGAREQYF.

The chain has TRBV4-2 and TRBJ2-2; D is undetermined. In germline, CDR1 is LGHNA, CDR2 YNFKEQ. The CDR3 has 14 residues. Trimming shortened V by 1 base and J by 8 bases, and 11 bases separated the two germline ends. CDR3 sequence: CASSQGREGGELFF. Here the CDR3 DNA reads TGTGCCAGCAGCCAAGGTCGAGAAGGGGGGGAGCTGTTTTTT.

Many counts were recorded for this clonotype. CDR3 sequence (DNA): TGTGCCAGCATTACAGCCGGGACAGGGAATTCACCCCTCCACTTT. Translating gives CASITAGTGNSPLHF. The chain couples TRBV28 to TRBJ1-6; 9 nucleotides agree with TRBD1. The CDR3 contains 15 residues. V trimming: 7 bases; J trimming: 7 bases; junction bases outside the gene matches: 8. Germline V gene data show CDR1 as MDHEN and CDR2 as SYDVKM.

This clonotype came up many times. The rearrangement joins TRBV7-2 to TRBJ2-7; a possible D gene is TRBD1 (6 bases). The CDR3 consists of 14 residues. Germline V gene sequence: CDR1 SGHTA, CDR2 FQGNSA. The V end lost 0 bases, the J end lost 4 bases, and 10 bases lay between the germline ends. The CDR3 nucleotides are TGTGCCAGCAGCTTAGCGGGGGACACATACGAGCAGTACTTC. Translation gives CASSLAGDTYEQYF.

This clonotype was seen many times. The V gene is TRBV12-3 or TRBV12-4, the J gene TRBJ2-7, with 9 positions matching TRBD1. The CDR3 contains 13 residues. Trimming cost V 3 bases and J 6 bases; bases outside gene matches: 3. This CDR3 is CASSFGQGSEQYF. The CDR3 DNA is TGTGCCAGCAGTTTCGGACAGGGGTCCGAGCAGTACTTC.

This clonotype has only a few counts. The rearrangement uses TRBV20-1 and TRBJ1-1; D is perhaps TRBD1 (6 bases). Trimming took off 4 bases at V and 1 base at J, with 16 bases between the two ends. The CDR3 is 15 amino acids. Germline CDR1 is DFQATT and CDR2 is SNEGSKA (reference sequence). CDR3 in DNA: TGCAGTGCTATAGATTCGGGACACCGGAACACTGAAGCTTTCTTT. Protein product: CSAIDSGHRNTEAFF.

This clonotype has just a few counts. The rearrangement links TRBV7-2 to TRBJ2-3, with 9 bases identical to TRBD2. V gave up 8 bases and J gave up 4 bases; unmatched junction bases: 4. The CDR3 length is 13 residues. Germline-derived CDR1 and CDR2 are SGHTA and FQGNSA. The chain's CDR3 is CASGGGAADTQYF. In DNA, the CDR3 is TGTGCCAGCGGCGGGGGGGCAGCAGATACGCAGTATTTT.